This T cell receptor (beta chain) was captured in a study of cytomegalovirus exposure and HLA in healthy donors (dated by TCRdb to 2016 to 2017). Describing the broader study: According to an earlier analysis of 450 to 650 of the donors, about 179 million T cells yielded roughly 110 million unique TCR beta sequences and approximately 300 Gb of sequence data. To study patterns of TCR occurrence, a later analysis re-analyzed previously published TCR beta repertoires from 666 donors and added high-resolution HLA genotyping. In a later genetic analysis, genome-wide SNP genotypes for about three fifths of the roughly 670 donors were used, and that subset was treated as a discovery cohort. An early release that covered 640 HLA-typed donors contained around 330 gigabases of sequencing data and 85 million to 100 million unique TCR sequences. The study aimed to test whether signatures of past pathogen exposure could be identified by cataloging public T cell receptors. The number of typed donors differed by locus: 629-630 for A, B, C, DRB1 and DQB1; some 500 for DQA1; some 590 for DPA1; and some 430 for DPB1. Across roughly 420 genotyped donors of the cohort, an average of approximately 240,000 unique TCR beta nucleotide sequences per donor were sequenced, and around 20% of those sequences were non-productive. The study used immunosequencing to profile the T cell repertoires of approximately 650 subjects and linked those repertoires to cytomegalovirus serostatus. Donor age, sex, ethnicity and CMV serostatus were collected together with the repertoire data. Of the roughly 400 genotyped donors, more than 75% were placed in the genetic ancestry cluster associated with self-reported Caucasian donors. Because of strong linkage in the cohort, roughly five DR-DQ haplotypes were treated as single units for association and clustering. In the later analysis, no new phenotypic data were used to find candidate immune exposures; instead, reliance was placed on TCR beta sequences and their occurrence across donors. High-throughput TCR immunosequencing, statistical association of individual TCRs with disease status, and machine learning were combined to predict cytomegalovirus infection status. Every discovery cohort repertoire had been produced on one sequencing platform. To decide whether each TCR beta V gene segment behaved as functional or pseudogenic, an earlier analysis of 587 of the donors relied on high-throughput TCR beta sequencing. Both class I and class II loci were covered by HLA typing, at four-digit resolution. In addition to the first cohort of 650 to 800 subjects, a separate validation cohort of approximately 130 different subjects was used. Points the paper makes about the study in general: In a later genetic analysis, a missense DCLRE1C variant was associated with V-gene and J-gene trimming of TCR beta chains, and the association was replicated in an independent cohort. A cluster of highly shared sequence variants was judged likely to represent a technical artifact of the sequencing pipeline. An earlier analysis of some 560 of the donors showed that most TCR beta V segments appeared in productive rearrangements either about 87% or about 30% of the time, which broadly matched IMGT annotations. Strong co-occurrence of HLA alleles, especially DR and DQ, made assigning TCR associations to individual alleles difficult. Correlated functional status among segregating V segments might reflect linkage disequilibrium, but an unknown experimental factor could not be ruled out. HLA typing was unavailable for some donors at each locus, so association tests used only the typed subset. A few of the identified cytomegalovirus-associated TCR beta chains were confirmed in vitro to be specific for cytomegalovirus antigens. According to a later analysis, parvovirus B19, influenza, CMV and Epstein-Barr virus appeared linked to several top co-occurrence clusters. Because counts were too low, about 18 rarely observed V segments, including chromosome 9 orphons, were excluded from the earlier analysis of several hundred of the donors. In a later analysis, TCR association rates were found to vary across HLA loci, with the most associated TCRs seen for DRB1 alleles and the fewest for HLA-C alleles. Some IMGT-functional V segments, including TRBV6-2 and TRBV6-3, could not be distinguished by the 87-base-pair reads and were therefore excluded. The presence/absence analyses assumed that sequencing depth was roughly uniform across donors, and that assumption may not be true. In the study, 150 to 200 TCR beta chains were listed as associated with cytomegalovirus. In this cohort, only TCR beta chains were sequenced, and detectable features were limited by the absence of alpha or paired-chain data. In a later genetic analysis, fewer N-insertions in productive TCRs were reported among donors in an Asian-associated ancestry cluster than the roughly 700-donor mean. Most CMV-associated TCR beta chains appeared to be HLA-restricted in a later analysis, and the HLA associations seemed to be driven largely by CMV exposure. A further reported finding was that TCR beta sequences accurately predicted the HLA-A and HLA-B alleles for most subjects in the first cohort. At a false discovery rate of 0.05, a later analysis linked about 16,000 TCR beta sequences to specific HLA alleles. The only immune exposure information available for the cohort was CMV serostatus. A later analysis found that HLA-associated TCR beta chains were more clonally expanded and had lower generation probabilities than equally common non-associated chains. Cytomegalovirus status was reported to be diagnosed by the classifier with high specificity and sensitivity in both the original and validation cohorts. It was suggested by the authors that the approach could potentially be generalized to other disease states and immunological phenotypes. While some public TCRs were present in many individuals, most TCR sequences turned up only very rarely across donors.

Regarding this clone: Its antigen has not been determined. Per-base quality was not reported, and no clone a single base away is much larger than it.

Preparation of the library involved the immunoSEQ multiplex PCR assay. For the multiplex PCR, a mixture combining 60 forward primers for TCR Vbeta segments and 13 reverse primers for TCR Jbeta segments was used. The CDR3 region of rearranged TCR beta genes was amplified from genomic DNA by a multiplex PCR assay. The Illumina HiSeq System was used to sequence the amplified TCR beta libraries as 87-base-pair reads. In the source study's methods: A later analysis counted tens of millions of unique TCR beta chains across the 550 to 750 repertoires, and approximately 11 million of these chains were shared by at least two donors. Raw reads were error-corrected and collapsed into unique sequences by a nearest-neighbor algorithm in which closely related sequences were merged to remove PCR and sequencing errors. CDR3 sequences were aligned to IMGT reference sequences to assign V, D and J gene segments. For a sequence to be retained, a match of at least six nucleotides was required to both a V gene segment and a J gene segment. Rearrangements were classified as productive when the CDR3 lacked stop codons and remained in frame with V and J, and all other rearrangements were classified as non-productive. Following IMGT convention, CDR3 was defined as the stretch from the second conserved V-encoded cysteine to the conserved J-encoded phenylalanine. The earlier analysis of 587 of the donors excluded sequences that lacked an unambiguous match to a single V gene segment. In an earlier analysis of around 600 of the donors, V segments were called functional above 56.7% productive rearrangements and were called segregating when the between-donor standard deviation exceeded 5%. To diagnose cytomegalovirus status from the catalog of TCR beta chain sequences, a statistical classification framework was built. In a later analysis, V and J genes were assigned by comparing TCR nucleotide sequences against IMGT/GENE-DB human TR gene sequences. Using the TCRdist pipeline, a later analysis assigned CDR3 sequences along with most-parsimonious VDJ recombination scenarios. In a later analysis, every TCR beta chain was defined by the combination of its CDR3 amino acid sequence and its V-gene family, and reads without a unique V-gene family were dropped. As a way to deal with suspected cross-contamination and a sequencing artifact, a later analysis dropped 640 or so nucleotide sequences that were highly shared and had low generation probability. A later analysis calculated a clonal expansion index for each public chain from normalized within-repertoire ranks of inferred template counts. In a later analysis, generation probabilities were computed using a VDJ recombination model fitted to out-of-frame rearrangements, and the results were checked against IGoR. A later analysis scored TCR-TCR, TCR-HLA and TCR-CMV co-occurrence with hypergeometric tests, applying a repertoire-size bias correction to TCR pairs. To estimate false discovery rates, a later analysis permuted the HLA or CMV assignments 20 times. In a later analysis, co-occurring TCRs were grouped using DBSCAN, and TCRdist sequence similarity was added for clustering within HLA-allele-positive subsets. Repertoires with fewer than 30,000 or more than 120,000 public chains were left out of co-occurrence clustering, as were about 5 repertoires with anomalous nucleotide sharing. TCRdb provides this immuneACCESS table in a form limited to in-frame rearrangements. Some clones are lacking; in checked studies, under half of them reflect an unresolved V gene, and why the rest are absent is not known. D and trimming were read from the DNA, whereas the V and J calls and clone size are those reported in that table. For this sample the table gives about 150,000 clones, of which more than 75% were detected only once. The ten top clones hold about 2% of the sample.

The CDR3 measures 18 amino acids from cysteine to phenylalanine. Of all the DNA, just the CDR3 is kept, 54 bases in frame from base 1. From V the trimming removes 1 base and from J it removes 5 bases, while the gene matches leave 11 bases of the junction unaccounted for. The germline V gene sets CDR1 to MGHRA and CDR2 to YSYEKL. The cohort consisted of 650 to 850 healthy bone marrow donors. At the time of sampling, every cohort member was nominally healthy, though immune exposures that went unrecorded were likely present. The donor was CMV seronegative and was included in the group of several hundred seronegative cohort members. A peripheral blood sample was provided by each donor, and peripheral blood mononuclear cells were used for TCR beta sequencing. Genomic DNA was extracted from the blood cell samples with the Qiagen DNeasy Blood Extraction Kit.

The rearranged segments are TRBV4-1 and TRBJ1-1; 12 central nucleotides agree with TRBD1. Material for sequencing was PBMCs. The clonotype comes from a man aged 35 to 55 in good health and CMV-seronegative. The CDR3 reads CASSQGPGTGGRGTEAFF. The sequence in DNA is TGCGCCAGCAGCCAAGGTCCCGGGACAGGGGGCAGGGGAACTGAAGCTTTCTTT.